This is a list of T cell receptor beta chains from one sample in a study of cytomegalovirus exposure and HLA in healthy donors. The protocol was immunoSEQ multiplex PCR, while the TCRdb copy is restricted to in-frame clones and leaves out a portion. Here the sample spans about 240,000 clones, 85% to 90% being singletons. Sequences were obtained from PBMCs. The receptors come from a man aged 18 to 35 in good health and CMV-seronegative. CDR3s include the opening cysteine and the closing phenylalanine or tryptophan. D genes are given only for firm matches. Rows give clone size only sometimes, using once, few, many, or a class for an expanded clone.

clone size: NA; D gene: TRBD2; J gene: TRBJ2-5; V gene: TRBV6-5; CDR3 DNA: TGTGCCAGCAGTTACGGGGCGGGAGTTCAAGAGACCCAGTACTTC; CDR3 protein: CASSYGAGVQETQYF
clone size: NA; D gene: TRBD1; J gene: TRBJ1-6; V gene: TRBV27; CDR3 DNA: TGTGCCAGCATTGGCAGGGGGAATTCACCCCTCCACTTT; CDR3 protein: CASIGRGNSPLHF
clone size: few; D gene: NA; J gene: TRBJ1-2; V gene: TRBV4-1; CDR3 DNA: TGCGCCAGCAGCCAAGATCCCACGGGTAACTATGGCTACACCTTC; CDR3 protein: CASSQDPTGNYGYTF
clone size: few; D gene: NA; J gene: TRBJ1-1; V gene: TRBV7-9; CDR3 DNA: TGTGCCAGCAGCCCTCTTCCGGGGGGGACCTACACTGAAGCTTTCTTT; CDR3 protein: CASSPLPGGTYTEAFF
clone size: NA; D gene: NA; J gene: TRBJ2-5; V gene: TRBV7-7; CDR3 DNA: TGTGCTAGCAGCCCGGGTCTGTTCCAAGAGACCCAGTACTTC; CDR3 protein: CASSPGLFQETQYF
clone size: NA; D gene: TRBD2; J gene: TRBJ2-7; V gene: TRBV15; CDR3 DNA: TGTGCCACCAGCAGAGATCCCGCGGGGGGGCGCAACGAGCAGTACTTC; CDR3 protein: CATSRDPAGGRNEQYF
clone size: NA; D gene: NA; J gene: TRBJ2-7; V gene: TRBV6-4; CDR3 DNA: TGTGCCAGCACCTTCCAGGGGAACGGCTCCTACGAGCAGTACTTC; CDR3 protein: CASTFQGNGSYEQYF
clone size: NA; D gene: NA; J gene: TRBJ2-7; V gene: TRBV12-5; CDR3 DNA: TGTGCTAGTGGTTTCGGGGAGTATACCTACGAGCAGTACTTC; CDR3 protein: CASGFGEYTYEQYF
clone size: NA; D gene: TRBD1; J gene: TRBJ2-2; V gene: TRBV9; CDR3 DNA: TGTGCCAGCAGGAGGACAGGGAGGAGGACCGGGGAGCTGTTTTTT; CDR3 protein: CASRRTGRRTGELFF
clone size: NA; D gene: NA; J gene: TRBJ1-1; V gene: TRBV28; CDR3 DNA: TGTGCCAGCAAGGCAGGGGATAACACTGAAGCTTTCTTT; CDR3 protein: CASKAGDNTEAFF
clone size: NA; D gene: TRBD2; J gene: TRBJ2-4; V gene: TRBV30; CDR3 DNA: TGTGCCGGGACTAGCGGGGTAAACATTCAGTACTTC; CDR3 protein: CAGTSGVNIQYF
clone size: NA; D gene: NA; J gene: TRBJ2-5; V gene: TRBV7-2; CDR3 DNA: TGTGCCAGCAGCTTCGGGGTTACCCAGTACTTC; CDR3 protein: CASSFGVTQYF
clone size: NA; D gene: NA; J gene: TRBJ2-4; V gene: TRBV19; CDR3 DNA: TGTGCCAGTAGTACTAGCGCCAAAAACATTCAGTACTTC; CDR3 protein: CASSTSAKNIQYF
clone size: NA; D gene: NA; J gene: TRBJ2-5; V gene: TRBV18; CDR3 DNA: TGTGCCAGCTCCCTCCACAAGACTGGAGGGGAGACCCAGTACTTC; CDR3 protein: CASSLHKTGGETQYF
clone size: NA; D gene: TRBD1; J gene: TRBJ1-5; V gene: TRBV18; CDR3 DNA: TGTGCCAGCTCACAGGGGGCGGCCCAGCCCCAGCATTTT; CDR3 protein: CASSQGAAQPQHF
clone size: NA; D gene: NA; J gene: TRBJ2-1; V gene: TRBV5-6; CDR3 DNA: TGTGCCAGCAGTCCTCGACAGACCTCGTTGGGGTCCTACAATGAGCAGTTCTTC; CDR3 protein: CASSPRQTSLGSYNEQFF
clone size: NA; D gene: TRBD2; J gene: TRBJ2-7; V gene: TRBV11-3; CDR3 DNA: TGTGCCAGCAGCTGCCACGTACTAGCGGGAGGGCTTTCTAAGTACCACGAGCAGTACTTC; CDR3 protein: CASSCHVLAGGLSKYHEQYF
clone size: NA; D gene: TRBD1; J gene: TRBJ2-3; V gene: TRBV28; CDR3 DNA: TGTGCCAGCAGTACGAACAGGGGATTCACAGATACGCAGTATTTT; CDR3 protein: CASSTNRGFTDTQYF
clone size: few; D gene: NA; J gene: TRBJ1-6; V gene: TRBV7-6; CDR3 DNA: TGTGCCAGCAGCTTAGCTGGGGTTGAGGGTTCACCCCTCCACTTT; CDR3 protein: CASSLAGVEGSPLHF
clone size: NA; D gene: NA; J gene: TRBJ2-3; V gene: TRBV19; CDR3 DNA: TGTGCCAGTAGTATTATGACAACTAGCACAGATACGCAGTATTTT; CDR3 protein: CASSIMTTSTDTQYF
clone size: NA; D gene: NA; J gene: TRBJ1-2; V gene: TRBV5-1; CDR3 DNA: TGCGCCAGCGGGCTTGACAGTAACTATGGCTACACCTTC; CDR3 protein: CASGLDSNYGYTF
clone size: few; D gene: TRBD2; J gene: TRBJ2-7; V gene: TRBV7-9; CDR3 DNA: TGTGCCAGCAGCTTAAGGGGAGGGCAGAACTACGAGCAGTACTTC; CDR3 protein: CASSLRGGQNYEQYF
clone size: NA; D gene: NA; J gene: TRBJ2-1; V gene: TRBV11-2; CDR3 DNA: TGTGCCAGCAGTCCAGAGGCGGCTTCAGATGAGCAGTTCTTC; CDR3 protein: CASSPEAASDEQFF
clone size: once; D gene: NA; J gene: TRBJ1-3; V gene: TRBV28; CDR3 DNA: TGTGCCAGCAGAAGGGAGTTTGACACCATATATTTT; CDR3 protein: CASRREFDTIYF
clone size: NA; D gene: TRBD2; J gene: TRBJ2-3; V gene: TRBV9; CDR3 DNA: TGTGCCAGCAGCGTAGATGTCAGGCGGGGGGATACGCAGTATTTT; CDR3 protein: CASSVDVRRGDTQYF
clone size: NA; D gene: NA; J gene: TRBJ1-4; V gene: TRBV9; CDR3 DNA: TGTGCCAGCAGCGTTGCAGCAACTAATGAAAAACTGTTTTTT; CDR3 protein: CASSVAATNEKLFF
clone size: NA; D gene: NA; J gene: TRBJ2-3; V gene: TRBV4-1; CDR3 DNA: TGCGCCAGCAGCCAAGGTTCAGGTACAGAGCCCTCAGATACGCAGTATTTT; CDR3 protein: CASSQGSGTEPSDTQYF
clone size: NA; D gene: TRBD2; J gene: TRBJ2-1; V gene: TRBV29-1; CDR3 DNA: TGCAGCGTTGACTCTCCGGGACTAGCAAGCTCCTACAATGAGCAGTTCTTC; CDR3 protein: CSVDSPGLASSYNEQFF
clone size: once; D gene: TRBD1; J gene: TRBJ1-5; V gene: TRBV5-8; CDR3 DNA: TGTGCCAGCAGCCTACAGGGGTATCGTCAGCCCCAGCATTTT; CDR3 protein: CASSLQGYRQPQHF
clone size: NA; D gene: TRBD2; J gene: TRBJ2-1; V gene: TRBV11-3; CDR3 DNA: TGTGCCAGCAGCTTCTGGCTAGCGGGAATCAATGAGCAGTTCTTC; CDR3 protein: CASSFWLAGINEQFF
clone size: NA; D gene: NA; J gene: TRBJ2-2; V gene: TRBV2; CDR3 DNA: TGTGCCAGCAAGGCTAGCGTGATGAACACCGGGGAGCTGTTTTTT; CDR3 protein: CASKASVMNTGELFF
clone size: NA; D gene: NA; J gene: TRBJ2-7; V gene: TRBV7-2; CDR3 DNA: TGTGCCAGCAGCTCACGACTAACCAGCTCCTACGAGCAGTACTTC; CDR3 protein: CASSSRLTSSYEQYF
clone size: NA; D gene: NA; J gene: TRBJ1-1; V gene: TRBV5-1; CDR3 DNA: TGCGCCAGCAGCCCACAGGGCCCAGGGAACACTGAAGCTTTCTTT; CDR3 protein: CASSPQGPGNTEAFF
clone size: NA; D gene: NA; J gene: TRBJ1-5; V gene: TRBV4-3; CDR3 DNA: TGCGCCAGCAGCCAAGATCCCCGTAGCAATCAGCCCCAGCATTTT; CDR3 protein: CASSQDPRSNQPQHF
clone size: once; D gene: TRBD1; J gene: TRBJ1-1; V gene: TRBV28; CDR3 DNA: TGTGCCAGCAGTCTCAACAGGGGTATGGGAACTGAAGCTTTCTTT; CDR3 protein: CASSLNRGMGTEAFF
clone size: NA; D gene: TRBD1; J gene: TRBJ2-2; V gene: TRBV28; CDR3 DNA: TGTGCCAGCAGCCCCCTGGGACAGGGGAACACCGGGGAGCTGTTTTTT; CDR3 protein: CASSPLGQGNTGELFF
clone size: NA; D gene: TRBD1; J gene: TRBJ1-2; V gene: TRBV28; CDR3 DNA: TGTGCCAGCAGTTCCTCCGGGACAGGGATCCCTGGCTACACCTTC; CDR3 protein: CASSSSGTGIPGYTF
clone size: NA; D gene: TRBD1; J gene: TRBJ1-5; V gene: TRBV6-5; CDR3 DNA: TGTGCCAGCAGTAAGACAGGGTCCAATCAGCCCCAGCATTTT; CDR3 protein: CASSKTGSNQPQHF